The source of this T cell receptor (beta chain) is a study of T cells after yellow fever vaccination. V dropped 0 bases and J dropped 5; count of bases not matched to a gene: 5. Germline loops: CDR1 PRHDT, CDR2 FYEKMQ (reference sequence). This CDR3 contains 16 residues. MiXCR, run by TCRdb on the 5' RACE reads, gives a single entry per CDR3 protein. The table includes around 500,000 distinct CDR3 sequences, 21% detected once. The V and J genes are TRBV13 and TRBJ1-2, with TRBD1 matching 11 bases. The sample was PBMCs, taken less than 25 days after the first yellow fever vaccination. The sequence derives from a man aged 18-30 years who received the YFV17D yellow fever vaccine. In DNA form, the CDR3 reads TGTGCCAGCAGCTTAGGCATCGGACAGGGGGCGTATGGCTACACCTTC. Its translation is CASSLGIGQGAYGYTF.